This T cell receptor beta chain derives from a study of OX40 agonist ivuxolimab in advanced cancers. For the wider study: Ivuxolimab, which targeted the costimulatory receptor OX40 (CD134), was an agonistic, fully human IgG2 monoclonal antibody. Intravenous ivuxolimab was administered to patients every 2 weeks at six dose levels: 0.01, 0.1, 0.3, 1.5, 3 and 10 mg/kg. Among the roughly 50 dose-escalation patients, some 20 had hepatocellular carcinoma, approximately 15 melanoma, 9 renal cell carcinoma and 9 head and neck cancer. The dose-escalation cohort was 82.7% male with a mean age of about 58 years, ranging from 23 to 79. Patients were allowed to have had prior anti-PD-1, anti-PD-L1 or anti-CTLA-4 therapy, and 40% to 45% of the dose-escalation patients had been treated with checkpoint inhibitors. Partial responses occurred in three dose-escalation patients: two with cutaneous melanoma and one with hepatocellular carcinoma. Peripheral TCRbeta sequencing was intended to test whether TCR sequence diversity was altered and clonal T-cell expansion was caused by ivuxolimab. The paper reports the monotherapy dose-escalation portion (N = 52 patients) of the phase I ivuxolimab trial.

The investigation overall reported the following: Low levels of normalized T-cell clonal expansion were also seen in some patients who did not respond. The antigen specificity of the clonally expanded peripheral T cells was not determined. In partial responders in the 0.1-3.0 mg/kg groups, normalized peripheral clonal expansion was found to be among the lowest, especially among CD8+ T cells. After ivuxolimab, more expanded clones were found on average in CD8+ T cells than in CD4+ T cells. Clonal expansion of both CD4+ and CD8+ blood T cells was observed from baseline to week 6 at doses 0.1 to 3.0 mg/kg.

Genomic DNA was extracted from sorted cells for sequencing of the TCRbeta CDR3 region. TCRbeta CDR3 regions were sequenced using the immunoSEQ Assay. Held by TCRdb, this immuneACCESS table contains in-frame sequences only and omits some clones. Under half of the omission traces to an unresolved V gene where checked; the cause of the rest is unknown. The sample table holds approximately 90,000 clones, of which around nine tenths were seen once. 0.25% to 0.3% of the sample is held by the ten biggest clonotypes. The trial excluded patients who had a history of autoimmune disease or who were on systemic immunosuppression. Peripheral blood for TCR sequencing was drawn from every dose cohort at baseline, at cycle 4 day 1 and at cycle 7 day 1. The samples were taken from a phase I, first-in-human, multicenter, open-label dose-escalation trial of ivuxolimab. Adults with locally advanced or metastatic melanoma, renal cell, hepatocellular, or head and neck squamous cell carcinoma were enrolled in the trial. Before TCR sequencing, CD4+ and CD8+ T cells were separately sorted from peripheral blood.

On this clone itself: What antigen it recognizes has not been identified. Base qualities are missing; no much larger clone stands one base away.

The material sequenced was CD4+ or CD8+ T cells sorted from blood, taken in a trial of the OX40 agonist ivuxolimab. The receptor's source is an adult with an advanced solid tumor such as melanoma, head and neck, liver or kidney cancer.

The sequenced DNA is TGTGCCAGCAGCCCTACCACAGGGGGCGACTATGGCTACACCTTC. The encoded protein is CASSPTTGGDYGYTF. Recombination linked TRBV5-4 to TRBJ1-2; TRBD1 aligns with 9 central bases. CDR1 SGHNT and CDR2 YYREEE were looked up in the germline V gene (reference sequence). The CDR3 goes from the cysteine to the phenylalanine over 15 residues. Only the CDR3 region is kept as DNA, spanning 45 bases read in frame from base 1. Trimming removed 4 bases from V and 3 bases from J; the gene matches leave 7 bases unexplained.